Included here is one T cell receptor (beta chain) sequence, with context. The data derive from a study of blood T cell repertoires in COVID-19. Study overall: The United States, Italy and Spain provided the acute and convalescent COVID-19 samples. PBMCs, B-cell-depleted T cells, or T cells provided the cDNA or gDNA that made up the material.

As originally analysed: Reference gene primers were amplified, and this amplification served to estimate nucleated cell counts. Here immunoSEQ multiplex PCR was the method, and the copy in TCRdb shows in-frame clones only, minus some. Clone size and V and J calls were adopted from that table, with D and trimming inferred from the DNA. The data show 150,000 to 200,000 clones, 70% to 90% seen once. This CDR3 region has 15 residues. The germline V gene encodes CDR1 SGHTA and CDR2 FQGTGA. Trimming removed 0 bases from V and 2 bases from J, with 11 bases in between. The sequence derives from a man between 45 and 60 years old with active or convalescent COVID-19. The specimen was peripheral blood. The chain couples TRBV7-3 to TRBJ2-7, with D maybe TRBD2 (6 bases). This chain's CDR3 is CASSLTNSGTYEQYF. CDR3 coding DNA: TGTGCCAGCAGCTTAACTAATAGCGGCACCTACGAGCAGTACTTC. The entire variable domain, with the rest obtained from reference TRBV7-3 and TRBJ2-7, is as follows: GAGVSQTPSNKVTEKGKYVELRCDPISGHTALYWYRQSLGQGPEFLIYFQGTGAADDSGLPNDRFFAVRPEGSVSTLKIQRTERGDSAVYLCASSLTNSGTYEQYFGPGTRLTVT.